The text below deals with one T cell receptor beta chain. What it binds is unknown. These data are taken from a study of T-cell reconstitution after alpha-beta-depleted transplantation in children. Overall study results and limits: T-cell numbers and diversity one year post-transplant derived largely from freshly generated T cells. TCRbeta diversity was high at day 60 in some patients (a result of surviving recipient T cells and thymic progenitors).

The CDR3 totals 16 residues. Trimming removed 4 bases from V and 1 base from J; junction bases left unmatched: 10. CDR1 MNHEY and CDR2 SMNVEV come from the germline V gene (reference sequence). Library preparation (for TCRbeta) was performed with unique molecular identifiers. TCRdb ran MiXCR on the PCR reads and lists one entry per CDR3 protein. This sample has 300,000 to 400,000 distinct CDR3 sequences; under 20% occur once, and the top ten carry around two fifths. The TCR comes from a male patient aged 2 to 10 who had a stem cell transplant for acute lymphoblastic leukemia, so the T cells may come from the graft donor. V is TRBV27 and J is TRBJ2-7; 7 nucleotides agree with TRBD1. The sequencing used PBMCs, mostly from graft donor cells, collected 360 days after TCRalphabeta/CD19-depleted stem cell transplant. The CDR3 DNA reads TGTGCCAGCAGTTCCCTACCCGGGACAGTTTCCTACGAGCAGTACTTC. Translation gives CASSSLPGTVSYEQYF.